Following are 12 T cell receptor beta chains from one sample sequenced in a study of shared clonotypes between healthy human individuals. Measured with immunoSEQ multiplex PCR; TCRdb has only the in-frame clones, and not every one. The sample lists millions of clones; 85% to 95% were seen once. Sequenced input: naive CD4+ T cells sorted from blood. Subset here: CD45RA+ positively selected. These receptors were taken from a young man in good health.

This clone was seen once. In the same sample, other DNA sequences code for this CDR3. The chain employs TRBV18 and TRBJ1-6; 8 bases are shared with TRBD1. The CDR3 extends over 15 amino acids. Germline V gene data show CDR1 as KGHSH and CDR2 as LQKENI. Trimming removed 6 bases from V and 6 bases from J; junction bases left unmatched: 7. Here the CDR3 DNA reads TGTGCCAGCTCCCCAGGACAGGGAGGTAATTCACCCCTCCACTTT. This gives the protein CASSPGQGGNSPLHF.

The chain combines TRBV30 with TRBJ1-5; D is uncertain. With 2 bases removed from V and 2 bases from J, the gap between germline ends came to 13 bases. Germline V gene data show CDR1 as GTSNPN and CDR2 as SVGIG (reference sequence). The length of the CDR3 is 15 residues. CDR3 residues: CAWSRPGEGNQPQHF. CDR3 nucleotide sequence: TGTGCCTGGAGTCGGCCCGGCGAAGGCAATCAGCCCCAGCATTTT.

CDR3 in DNA: TGCAGCGTGAGGGGGGTTCAAGAGACCCAGTACTTC. This sequence encodes CSVRGVQETQYF. V and J are TRBV29-1 and TRBJ2-5; D may correspond to TRBD1 or TRBD2 (6 bases each). This CDR3 is built from 12 residues. CDR1 is SQVTM, CDR2 ANQGSEA, per germline. Trimming pared 6 bases from V and 2 bases from J, leaving 10 bases between.

The gene calls are TRBV11-2 and TRBJ1-2; weak D call: TRBD1 (5 bases). This CDR3 region has 13 residues. Per germline, CDR1 SGHAT and CDR2 FQNNGV. Trimming removed 6 bases from V and 5 bases from J, with 13 bases in between. The CDR3 loop reads CASSDAGGYGYTF. CDR3 coding DNA: TGTGCCAGCAGTGACGCGGGGGGGTATGGCTACACCTTC.

This chain uses TRBV7-3 with TRBJ1-1; the D gene is possibly TRBD1 (6 bases). This CDR3 is 15 amino acids long. Germline V gene sequence: CDR1 SGHTA, CDR2 FQGTGA. The V gene lost 6 bases and the J gene lost 5 bases, with 19 bases spanning the gap. The CDR3: CASSSVVGRGTEAFF. DNA for the CDR3: TGTGCCAGCAGTTCCGTGGTTGGCAGGGGAACTGAAGCTTTCTTT.

This chain joins TRBV5-8 and TRBJ1-3; D not certain. The CDR3 contains 15 residues. In germline, CDR1 is SGHTS, CDR2 YDEGEE. The ends were cut back, 1 base at V and 0 bases at J, with 8 bases in the middle. CDR3: CASSLRLSSGNTIYF. The CDR3 DNA reads as TGTGCCAGCAGCTTGAGACTGAGCTCTGGAAACACCATATATTTT.

The genes are TRBV19 and TRBJ1-1, with 7 bases aligning to TRBD1. CDR1 is LNHDA, CDR2 SQIVND, per germline (reference sequence). The CDR3 covers 13 residues. Germline trimming cut 10 bases from V and 0 bases from J; bases unmatched to any gene: 5. The CDR3 DNA reads as TGTGCCATTGGGGGACAGATGAACACTGAAGCTTTCTTT. It specifies CAIGGQMNTEAFF.

This chain uses TRBV6-5 with TRBJ2-2, with D possibly matching TRBD2 (6 bases). Germline V CDR1 and CDR2: MNHEY, SVGAGI. The V end was cut by 6 bases, the J end by 8 bases, with 13 bases between. The CDR3 is 13 residues long. The CDR3 reads CASRMTRSGELFF. The CDR3 DNA follows: TGTGCCAGCAGAATGACTAGATCTGGGGAGCTGTTTTTT.

This chain connects TRBV4-1 to TRBJ2-3; D unresolved. The CDR3 loop spans 15 amino acids. From germline, CDR1 is MGHRA and CDR2 YSYEKL. V lost 0 bases and J lost 1, with 8 bases in between. The CDR3 loop reads CASSQESSGTDTQYF. In nucleotides, the CDR3 is TGCGCCAGCAGCCAAGAGAGCAGTGGCACAGATACGCAGTATTTT.

The chain links TRBV6-1 to TRBJ2-7; 9 positions agree with TRBD1. The trim removed 4 bases at V and 4 bases at J, leaving 11 bases unmatched. The CDR3 is 16 amino acids. From germline, CDR1 is MNHNS and CDR2 SASEGT. CDR3 amino acids: CASSAHRDRERYEQYF. Here the CDR3 DNA reads TGTGCCAGCAGTGCACACCGGGACAGGGAACGTTACGAGCAGTACTTC.

The J gene is TRBJ1-4, the V gene TRBV2; D is unresolved. Trimming pared 0 bases from V and 4 bases from J, leaving 18 bases between. The CDR3 covers 18 residues. Germline loops: CDR1 SNHLY, CDR2 FYNNEI. CDR3 sequence: CASSEAVVKRSGNEKLFF. The CDR3 DNA follows: TGTGCCAGCAGTGAAGCGGTGGTGAAGAGGTCCGGTAATGAAAAACTGTTTTTT. Filled out from reference TRBV2 and TRBJ1-4, the complete variable domain reads EPEVTQTPSHQVTQMGQEVILRCVPISNHLYFYWYRQILGQKVEFLVSFYNNEISEKSEIFDDQFSVERPDGSNFTLKIRSTKLEDSAMYFCASSEAVVKRSGNEKLFFGSGTQLSVL.

The chain joins TRBV6-5 to TRBJ2-1; D unclear. The V gene lost 7 bases and the J gene lost 0 bases, with 10 bases spanning the gap. The CDR3 length is 14 residues. Germline CDR1 MNHEY, CDR2 SVGAGI. This CDR3 reads CASTRSSSYNEQFF. Here the CDR3 DNA reads TGTGCCAGCACTCGGAGTAGCTCCTACAATGAGCAGTTCTTC.